This TCR beta chain was recovered during a study of T cells in Graves' hyperthyroidism and ophthalmopathy. Germline CDR1 SGHRS, CDR2 YFSETQ. CDR3 size: 14 residues. The J segment lost 6 bases and the V segment lost 5 bases, leaving 7 bases of the junction unmatched. Amplification yielded TCR beta CDR3 regions, with RNA transcripts as the source. RT-PCR in the first round (using the HTBI primer set) targeted the TCR CDR3. TCRdb used MiXCR to reprocess the multiplex PCR reads, holding one entry per CDR3 protein. Here the sample spans fewer than 900,000 distinct CDR3 sequences, 18% being singletons. Sequencing was performed on blood. The chain employs TRBV5-1 and TRBJ2-3, with 9 bases lining up with TRBD2. This TCR came from a woman between 45 and 65 years old with Graves' hyperthyroidism that later progressed to Graves' ophthalmopathy. The CDR3: CASSGGGVFDTQYF. Written as DNA, the CDR3 is TGCGCCAGCAGTGGCGGGGGGGTTTTCGATACGCAGTATTTT.